This T cell receptor (beta chain) originates from a study of shared T cell receptors in the human thymus. TCRdb's table, derived via immunoSEQ multiplex PCR, lists solely in-frame clones and lacks some. The repertoire includes about 730,000 clones, 70% to 90% of them detected once, and around 0.0094% sits in the top ten. Germline V gene sequence: CDR1 SGHDN, CDR2 FVKESK. This CDR3 contains 15 residues. V dropped 4 bases and J dropped 2; count of bases not matched to a gene: 8. Another study also made use of these data, one on human thymus T cells. From that study: Surgeons resected thymus tissue during corrective heart surgery.

The specimen sequenced was thymocytes. The chain uses TRBV14 and TRBJ2-7, with 7 bases aligning to TRBD1. The origin of this receptor is a girl under three years old with a congenital heart defect. The CDR3 sequence is CASSLGTAIPYEQYF. CDR3 bases: TGTGCCAGCAGCCTTGGGACAGCCATCCCCTACGAGCAGTACTTC.